These 5 T cell receptor beta chains originate from one sample sequenced in a study of cytomegalovirus exposure and HLA in healthy donors. It was with 60 Vbeta and 13 Jbeta primers that the PCR ran. The protocol was immunoSEQ multiplex PCR, while the TCRdb copy is restricted to in-frame clones and leaves out a portion. The repertoire holds roughly 170,000 clones, with over 60% as singletons. The sample consisted of PBMCs. These receptors came from a girl aged 10-17 years in good health and CMV-seronegative.

This sequence joins TRBV5-1 and TRBJ1-6; D call uncertain. Trimming removed 0 bases from V and 15 bases from J, with 16 bases in between. This CDR3 region has 14 residues. Germline values: CDR1 SGHRS, CDR2 YFSETQ. The CDR3: CASSLAVAPRLLHF. CDR3 nucleotides: TGCGCCAGCAGCTTGGCGGTGGCTCCAAGACTCCTCCACTTT.

The CDR3 nucleotides are TGTGCCAGCAGTTTCCGTCGGGAGACGCAGTATTTT. This gives the protein CASSFRRETQYF. This sequence joins TRBV28 and TRBJ2-3; tentative D call: TRBD2 (6 bases). V was trimmed by 3 bases and J by 9 bases, leaving 10 bases between them. CDR3 length equals 12 residues. In germline, CDR1 is MDHEN, CDR2 SYDVKM.

This clone was seen only a few times. This chain joins TRBV2 and TRBJ1-2; 10 bases are a match to TRBD1. Looked up from germline, CDR1 is SNHLY and CDR2 is FYNNEI. V shed 5 bases, J shed 6 bases, and the junction held 9 bases outside the gene matches. The CDR3 contains 15 residues. CDR3 DNA sequence: TGTGCCAGCAGTACCCGTGGGACAGGGGAAAATGGCTACACCTTC. This codes for CASSTRGTGENGYTF.

This chain joins TRBV7-9 and TRBJ1-1, with 7 bases matching TRBD1. Germline trimming cut 5 bases from V and 0 bases from J; bases unmatched to any gene: 3. There are 14 residues in the CDR3. Germline V CDR1 and CDR2: SEHNR, FQNEAQ (reference sequence). Here the CDR3 reads CASSRQGVNTEAFF. In nucleotides, the CDR3 is TGTGCCAGCAGCAGACAGGGTGTGAACACTGAAGCTTTCTTT.

This clone came up a few times. The rearrangement links TRBV14 to TRBJ2-5, with TRBD2 as a possible D gene (6 bases). This CDR3 is built from 13 residues. Germline-derived CDR1 and CDR2 are SGHDN and FVKESK. Deletions cut 4 bases from V and 7 bases from J, with 13 bases between. The CDR3 bases are TGTGCCAGCAGCCCCTGGGGGGTGGTGACCCAGTACTTC. Translating it yields CASSPWGVVTQYF.